Sequencing of this T cell receptor (beta chain) was carried out in a study of cytomegalovirus exposure and HLA in healthy donors. In its sample, this clone was seen a few times. What it recognizes is unknown. The CDR3 sequence is 13 residues long. V was trimmed by 5 bases and J by 3 bases, leaving 11 bases between them. CDR1 and CDR2 (germline): SGHRS, YFSETQ. General observations from the study: Presence/absence analysis assumed near-uniform sequencing depth across donors. V segments that were indistinguishable, TRBV6-2 and TRBV6-3 among them, were omitted from analysis.

PCR primers comprised 60 Vbeta and 13 Jbeta primers. Here immunoSEQ multiplex PCR was the method, and the copy in TCRdb shows in-frame clones only, minus some. This table has 180,000 or so clones, more than 70% appearing once. The origin of this receptor is a woman between 50 and 59 years old in good health and CMV-seropositive. Sequenced input: PBMCs. This chain connects TRBV5-1 to TRBJ1-1; TRBD1 might be the D (5 bases). The CDR3 nucleotides read TGCGCCAGCAGACTCCAGGGTGACACTGAAGCTTTCTTT. It is translated as CASRLQGDTEAFF.